Below, 9 T cell receptor beta chains from the same sample are listed, as sequenced in a study of blood T cell repertoires in COVID-19. Here immunoSEQ multiplex PCR was the method, and the copy in TCRdb shows in-frame clones only, minus some. This sample yields approximately 280,000 clones, of which approximately 84% are seen a single time; about 2.2% belongs to the top ten. Material for sequencing was peripheral blood. Receptors originate from a woman aged 25 to 39 who had recovered from COVID-19.

This clone was recorded only once. This chain connects TRBV4-1 to TRBJ1-2, with TRBD1 identical over 8 bases. The junction had 11 bases not matched to a gene; V was cut back by 1 base and J by 7 bases. Germline CDR1 reads MGHRA; CDR2 reads YSYEKL. This CDR3 spans 16 amino acids. The CDR3 bases are TGCGCCAGCAGCCAAGGGTCGACAGGGGCGGCGGGTGGCTACACCTTC. Encoded protein: CASSQGSTGAAGGYTF.

Of note for this clone: One junction end does not reproduce the germline sequence, and a read error may be involved. The rearrangement links TRBV2 to TRBJ1-1; 7 bases are shared with TRBD1. This CDR3 comprises 14 residues. Per germline, CDR1 SNHLY and CDR2 FYNNEI. The CDR3 sequence is CASREDRANTEAFF. The CDR3 bases are TGTGCCAGCAGGGAAGACAGGGCCAACACTGAAGCTTTCTTT.

The J gene is TRBJ2-3, the V gene TRBV5-1; D perhaps matches TRBD2 (6 bases). Trimming removed 5 bases at V and 5 bases at J, with 18 bases between. The length of the CDR3 is 15 residues. Germline values: CDR1 SGHRS, CDR2 YFSETQ. The CDR3 is CASSYMGGKGDTQYF. CDR3 nucleotides: TGCGCCAGCAGTTATATGGGGGGAAAGGGAGATACGCAGTATTTT.

CDR3 DNA: TGTGCCAGCAGTGACGGGGGGCGCGTCGAGCAGTACTTC. Its protein is CASSDGGRVEQYF. The chain has TRBV6-1 and TRBJ2-7, with D possibly being TRBD2 (7 bases). CDR1 and CDR2 (germline): MNHNS, SASEGT. The V end was cut by 3 bases, the J end by 6 bases, with 12 bases between. This CDR3 has 13 residues.

The rearrangement uses TRBV6-5 and TRBJ2-7; 8 nucleotides match TRBD1. The CDR3 sequence is 13 residues long. Germline-derived CDR1 and CDR2 are MNHEY and SVGAGI. V lost 8 bases to trimming and J lost 2 bases; unmatched junction nucleotides: 5. CDR3 bases: TGTGCCAGCCGAAGGGGACAGGCCTACGAGCAGTACTTC. This gives the protein CASRRGQAYEQYF.

The chain links TRBV6-6 to TRBJ2-2; 10 positions agree with TRBD2. The germline CDR1 and CDR2 sequences are MNHNY and SVGAGI (reference sequence). This CDR3 has 16 residues. V was clipped by 6 bases and J by 0 bases; unmatched bases: 4. The CDR3 loop reads CASRRTSGTNTGELFF. The CDR3 DNA is TGTGCCAGCAGACGGACTAGCGGCACGAACACCGGGGAGCTGTTTTTT.

This clone was counted many times. The chain is built from TRBV4-3 and TRBJ2-3; 9 nucleotides line up with TRBD1. This CDR3 contains 16 residues. CDR1 is LGHNA, CDR2 YSLEER, per germline. Trimming cost V 4 bases and J 4 bases; bases outside gene matches: 9. CDR3 nucleotide sequence: TGCGCCAGCAGCCCAGAAATTGGACAGGGGCCAGATACGCAGTATTTT. Encoded protein: CASSPEIGQGPDTQYF.

The chain recombines TRBV11-2 with TRBJ2-7, with 8 nucleotides matching TRBD1. The CDR3 totals 15 residues. Germline V CDR1 and CDR2: SGHAT, FQNNGV. V dropped 0 bases and J dropped 1; count of bases not matched to a gene: 2. This chain's CDR3 is CASSLEGTGSYEQYF. The CDR3 nucleotides read TGTGCCAGCAGCTTAGAAGGGACAGGATCCTACGAGCAGTACTTC.

The chain is built from TRBV5-1 and TRBJ2-3; 14 nucleotides line up with TRBD2. This CDR3 comprises 16 residues. V gave up 3 bases and J gave up 2 bases; unmatched junction bases: 2. In germline, CDR1 is SGHRS, CDR2 YFSETQ. The CDR3 DNA reads TGCGCCAGCAGCTCGGGACTAGCGGGAGACACAGATACGCAGTATTTT. Translation: CASSSGLAGDTDTQYF.